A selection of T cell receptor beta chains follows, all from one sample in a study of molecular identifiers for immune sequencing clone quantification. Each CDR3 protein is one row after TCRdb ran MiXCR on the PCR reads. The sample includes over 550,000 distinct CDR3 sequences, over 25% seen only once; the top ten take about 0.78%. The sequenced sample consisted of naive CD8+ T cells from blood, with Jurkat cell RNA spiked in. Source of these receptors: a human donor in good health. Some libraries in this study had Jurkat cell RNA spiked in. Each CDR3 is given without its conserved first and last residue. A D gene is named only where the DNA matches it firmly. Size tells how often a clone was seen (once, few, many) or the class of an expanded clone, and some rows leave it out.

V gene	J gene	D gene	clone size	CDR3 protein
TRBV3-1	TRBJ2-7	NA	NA	ASSQGRASYEQY
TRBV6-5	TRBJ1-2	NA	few	ASSYSQALDYGYT
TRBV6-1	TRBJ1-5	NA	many	ASSEAPGSNQPQH
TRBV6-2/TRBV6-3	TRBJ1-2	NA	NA	ASRTANYGYT
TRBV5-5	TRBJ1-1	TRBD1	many	ASSSRNRDRDQAF
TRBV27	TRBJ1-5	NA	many	ASSLSGARGGNQPQH
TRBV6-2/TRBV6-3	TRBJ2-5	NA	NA	ASSHWGRGSETQY
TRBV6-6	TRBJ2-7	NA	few	ASSYTDYGTEQY
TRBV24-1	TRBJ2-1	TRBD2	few	ATSDLSGGLAGNEQF
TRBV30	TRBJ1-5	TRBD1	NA	AWSVKGQGSFFGGQPQH
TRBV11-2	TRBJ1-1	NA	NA	ASSLVGRQTEAF
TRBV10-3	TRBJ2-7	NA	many	ATDGGYEQY
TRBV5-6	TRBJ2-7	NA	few	ASSLARTSGEAYEQY
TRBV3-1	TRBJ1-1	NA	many	ASSQDGGPNTEAF
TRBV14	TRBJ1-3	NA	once	ASSQGHFGNTIY
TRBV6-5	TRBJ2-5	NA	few	ASSYSNDLVETQY